This T cell receptor beta chain was captured by sequencing in a study of early T cells in non-severe SARS-CoV-2 infection. This clonotype was recorded many times. TCRdb reprocessed the 5' RACE reads via MiXCR and lists one record per CDR3 protein. The profile covers tens of thousands of distinct CDR3 sequences, with over 5% appearing a single time and roughly an eighth taken by the ten largest. This CDR3 has 14 amino acids. The V gene lost 0 bases and the J gene lost 11 bases, with 14 bases spanning the gap. Germline CDR1 reads MNHNS; CDR2 reads SASEGT. This receptor was identified in an adult who was a healthcare worker with PCR-confirmed SARS-CoV-2 infection or an uninfected control (not recorded which). Sequencing was performed on whole blood. The gene calls are TRBV6-1 and TRBJ1-5; D ambiguous. The CDR3 loop is CASSEAPARVAQHF. The CDR3 nucleotides are TGTGCCAGCAGTGAAGCGCCAGCGCGAGTGGCCCAGCATTTT.